This TCR beta chain was found in a study of T cell clones after liver transplantation. Study summary: TCRbeta sequencing after a pre-transplant mixed lymphocyte reaction identified graft-donor-reactive clones, later tracked in post-transplant blood.

TCRdb's table, derived via immunoSEQ multiplex PCR, lists solely in-frame clones and lacks some. The sample gives about 18,000 clones, about 87% of which show up once; approximately 12% is in the top ten. The sequence was obtained from a human donor who received a liver transplant. The sample was CD8+ T cells from blood, taken before liver transplant.

CDR3 sequence (DNA): TGTGCCAGCAGTTCCCTACGGACTAGCGGGGCCGGGGAGCTGTTTTTT. Its protein is CASSSLRTSGAGELFF. The gene calls are TRBV27 and TRBJ2-2; 12 nucleotides line up with TRBD2. CDR1 and CDR2 from the germline V gene are MNHEY and SMNVEV (reference sequence). V was pared by 4 bases and J by 6 bases, with 6 bases of the junction left unmatched. The CDR3 is 16 residues long.